The 4 T cell receptor beta chains given below trace back to one sample, sequenced in a study of T cell changes during pregnancy in multiple sclerosis. Assay: immunoSEQ multiplex PCR; the TCRdb copy retains only in-frame clones and omits some. The sample consists of about 62,000 clones, about 90% of them appearing once. Source: peripheral blood, taken in the second trimester of pregnancy. These receptors were collected from a female donor in good health, enrolled as a control in a pregnancy study.

The chain links TRBV11-2 to TRBJ2-5, with D perhaps matching TRBD2 (6 bases). The V and J ends lost 4 bases and 7 bases respectively, with 13 bases between them. Germline V gene sequence: CDR1 SGHAT, CDR2 FQNNGV. This CDR3 region has 13 residues. Here the CDR3 DNA reads TGTGCCAGCAGCTCCCTCGGAGGGAGGACCCAGTACTTC. It specifies CASSSLGGRTQYF.

V gene TRBV21-1 combines with J gene TRBJ1-1; TRBD1 reflects the table's D call only, with no check against the DNA. TRBV21-1 has pseudogene status. The CDR3 runs 13 residues. The CDR3 nucleotides read TGTGCCAGCAGCAAACAGGAGAACACTGAAGCTTTCTTT. Its translation: CASSKQENTEAFF.

This clone has a single count. The chain couples TRBV14 to TRBJ2-5; D is possibly TRBD2 (5 bases). The CDR3 has 15 residues. In germline, CDR1 is SGHDN, CDR2 FVKESK. V was shortened by 4 bases and J by 4 bases, with 16 bases between the two germline ends. The CDR3 spells CASSLRSGRGETQYF. As DNA, the CDR3 is TGTGCCAGCAGCCTCCGGAGCGGTAGAGGAGAGACCCAGTACTTC.

This sequence joins TRBV19 and TRBJ1-1; D call uncertain. There are 11 residues in the CDR3. V dropped 11 bases and J dropped 4 bases, with 11 bases sitting between them. The V gene's germline CDR1 is LNHDA and CDR2 SQIVND (reference sequence). As DNA, the CDR3 is TGTGCCGCGAGACAAGGCACTGAAGCTTTCTTT. Translating it yields CAARQGTEAFF.